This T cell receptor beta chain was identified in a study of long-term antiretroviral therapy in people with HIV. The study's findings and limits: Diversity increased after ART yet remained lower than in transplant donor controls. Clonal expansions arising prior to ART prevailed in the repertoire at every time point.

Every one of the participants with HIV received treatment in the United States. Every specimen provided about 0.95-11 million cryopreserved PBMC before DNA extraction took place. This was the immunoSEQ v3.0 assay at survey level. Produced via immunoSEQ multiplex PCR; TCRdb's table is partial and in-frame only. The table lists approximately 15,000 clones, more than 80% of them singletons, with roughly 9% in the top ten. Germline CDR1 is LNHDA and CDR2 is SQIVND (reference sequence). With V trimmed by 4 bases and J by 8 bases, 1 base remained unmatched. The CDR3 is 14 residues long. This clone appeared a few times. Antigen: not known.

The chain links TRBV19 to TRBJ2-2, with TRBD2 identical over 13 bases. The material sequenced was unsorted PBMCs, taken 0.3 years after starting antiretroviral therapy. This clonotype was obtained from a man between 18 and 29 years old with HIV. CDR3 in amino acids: CASSTGLAGGELFF. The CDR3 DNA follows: TGTGCCAGTAGTACGGGACTAGCGGGGGGGGAGCTGTTTTTT. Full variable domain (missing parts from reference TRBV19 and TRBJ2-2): DGGITQSPKYLFRKEGQNVTLSCEQNLNHDAMYWYRQDPGQGLRLIYYSQIVNDFQKGDIAEGYSVSREKKESFPLTVTSAQKNPTAFYLCASSTGLAGGELFFGEGSRLTVL.